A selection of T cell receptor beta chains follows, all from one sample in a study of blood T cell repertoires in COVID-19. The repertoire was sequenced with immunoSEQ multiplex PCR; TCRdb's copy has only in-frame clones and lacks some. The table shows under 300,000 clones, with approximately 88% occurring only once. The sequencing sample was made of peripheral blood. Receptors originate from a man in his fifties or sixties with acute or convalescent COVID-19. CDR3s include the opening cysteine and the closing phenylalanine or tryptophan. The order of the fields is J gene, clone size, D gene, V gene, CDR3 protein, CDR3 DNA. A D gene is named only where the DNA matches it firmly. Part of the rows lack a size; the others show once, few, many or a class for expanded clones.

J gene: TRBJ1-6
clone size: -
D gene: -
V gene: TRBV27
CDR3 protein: CASSLSRVSSPLHF
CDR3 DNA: TGTGCCAGCAGTTTATCGCGGGTTTCCTCACCCCTCCACTTT

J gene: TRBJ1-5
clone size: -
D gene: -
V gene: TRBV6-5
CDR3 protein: CASTPAGGQPQHF
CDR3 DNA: TGTGCCAGCACGCCAGCGGGGGGGCAGCCCCAGCATTTT

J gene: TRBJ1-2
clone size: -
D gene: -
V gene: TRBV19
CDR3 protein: CASSMRQDLDGYTF
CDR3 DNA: TGTGCCAGTAGTATGAGACAGGACTTAGATGGCTACACCTTC

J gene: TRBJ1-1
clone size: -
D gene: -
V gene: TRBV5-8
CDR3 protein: CASRPRPSVGGSTEAFF
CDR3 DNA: TGTGCCAGCAGGCCAAGACCGTCTGTGGGGGGGAGCACTGAAGCTTTCTTT

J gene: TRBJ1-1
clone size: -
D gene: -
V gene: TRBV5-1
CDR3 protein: CASSLAPGRDTEAFF
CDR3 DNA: TGCGCCAGCAGCTTGGCACCCGGTCGGGACACTGAAGCTTTCTTT

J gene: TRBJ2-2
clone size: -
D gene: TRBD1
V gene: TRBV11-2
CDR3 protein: CASSLVVAGGDGELFF
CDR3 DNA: TGTGCCAGCAGCTTAGTGGTGGCAGGGGGAGACGGGGAGCTGTTTTTT

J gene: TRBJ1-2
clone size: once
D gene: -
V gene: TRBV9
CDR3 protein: CASSVGDTSYGYTF
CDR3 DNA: TGTGCCAGCAGCGTAGGGGACACGAGCTATGGCTACACCTTC

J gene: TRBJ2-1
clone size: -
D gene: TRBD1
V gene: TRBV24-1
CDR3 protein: CATSDPGQANEQFF
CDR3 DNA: TGTGCCACCAGTGACCCGGGACAGGCCAATGAGCAGTTCTTC

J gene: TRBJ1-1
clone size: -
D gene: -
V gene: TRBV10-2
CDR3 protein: CASSESWGLGGNTEAFF
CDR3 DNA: TGCGCCAGCAGTGAGTCGTGGGGGCTAGGGGGGAACACTGAAGCTTTCTTT

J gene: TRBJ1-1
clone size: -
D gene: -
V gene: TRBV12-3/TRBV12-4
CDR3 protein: CASSLSGDTEAFF
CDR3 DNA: TGTGCCAGCAGCCTCTCAGGGGACACTGAAGCTTTCTTT

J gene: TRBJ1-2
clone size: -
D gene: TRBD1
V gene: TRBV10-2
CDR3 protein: CASQDRYNYGYTF
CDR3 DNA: TGCGCCTCCCAGGACAGGTACAACTATGGCTACACCTTC

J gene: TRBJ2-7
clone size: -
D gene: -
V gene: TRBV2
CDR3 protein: CASSDGAFLFLNYEQYF
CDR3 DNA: TGTGCCAGCAGTGATGGGGCGTTCCTATTTCTAAACTACGAGCAGTACTTC

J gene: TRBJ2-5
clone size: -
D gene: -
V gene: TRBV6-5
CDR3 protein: CASSWVLRGQETQYF
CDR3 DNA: TGTGCCAGCAGTTGGGTATTAAGGGGCCAAGAGACCCAGTACTTC

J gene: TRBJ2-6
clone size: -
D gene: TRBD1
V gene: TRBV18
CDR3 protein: CASSGTGTGFSGANVLTF
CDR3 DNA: TGTGCCAGCTCAGGAACCGGGACAGGCTTCTCCGGGGCCAACGTCCTGACTTTC

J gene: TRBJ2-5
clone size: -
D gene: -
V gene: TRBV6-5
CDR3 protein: CASRKHGALETQYF
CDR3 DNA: TGTGCCAGCAGGAAACATGGGGCGCTGGAGACCCAGTACTTC

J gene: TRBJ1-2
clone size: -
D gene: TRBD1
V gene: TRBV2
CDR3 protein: CASSLGQGDYYGYTF
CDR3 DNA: TGTGCCAGCAGTCTGGGACAGGGAGATTACTATGGCTACACCTTC

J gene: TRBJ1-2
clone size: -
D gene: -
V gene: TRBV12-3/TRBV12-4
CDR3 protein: CASSLLLGYGYTF
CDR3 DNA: TGTGCCAGCAGTCTCCTCCTCGGCTATGGCTACACCTTC

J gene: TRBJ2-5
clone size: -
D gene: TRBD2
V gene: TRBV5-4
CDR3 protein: CASSLGLAGDETQYF
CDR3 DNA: TGTGCCAGCAGCCTTGGACTAGCGGGGGATGAGACCCAGTACTTC

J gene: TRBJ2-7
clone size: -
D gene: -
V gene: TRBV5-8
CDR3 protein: CASSHIPRGEQYF
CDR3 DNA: TGTGCCAGCAGCCACATACCTCGGGGAGAGCAGTACTTC

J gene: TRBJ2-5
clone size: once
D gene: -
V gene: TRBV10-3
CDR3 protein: CAISESNADQETQYF
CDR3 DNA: TGTGCCATCAGTGAGTCAAATGCAGACCAAGAGACCCAGTACTTC

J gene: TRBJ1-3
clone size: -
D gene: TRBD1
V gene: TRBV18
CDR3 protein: CASSPPDRVGNTIYF
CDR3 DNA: TGTGCCAGCTCACCCCCTGACAGGGTTGGAAACACCATATATTTT

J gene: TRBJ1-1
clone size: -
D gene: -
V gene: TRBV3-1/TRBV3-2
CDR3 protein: CASSQDRAGREAFF
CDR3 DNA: TGTGCCAGCAGCCAAGATAGAGCAGGTCGTGAAGCTTTCTTT

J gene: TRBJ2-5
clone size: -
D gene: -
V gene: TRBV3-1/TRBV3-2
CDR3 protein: CASSLEGSEGETQYF
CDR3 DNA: TGTGCCAGCAGCCTTGAGGGCTCCGAAGGGGAGACCCAGTACTTC

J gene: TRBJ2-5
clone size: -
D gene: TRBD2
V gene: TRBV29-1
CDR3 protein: CSVYGTSVWETQYF
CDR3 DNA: TGCAGCGTTTACGGGACTAGCGTTTGGGAGACCCAGTACTTC

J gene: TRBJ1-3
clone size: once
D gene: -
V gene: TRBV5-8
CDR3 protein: CASRPWGRSGNTIYF
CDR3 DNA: TGTGCCAGCCGCCCATGGGGCCGCTCTGGAAACACCATATATTTT

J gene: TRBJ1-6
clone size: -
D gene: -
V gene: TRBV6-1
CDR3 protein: CASSEGPGSPLHF
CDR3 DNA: TGTGCCAGCAGTGAAGGTCCGGGATCACCCCTCCACTTT

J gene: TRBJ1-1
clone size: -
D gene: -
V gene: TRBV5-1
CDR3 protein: CASSLGAGAGNTEAFF
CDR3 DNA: TGCGCCAGCAGCTTGGGGGCGGGGGCAGGGAACACTGAAGCTTTCTTT

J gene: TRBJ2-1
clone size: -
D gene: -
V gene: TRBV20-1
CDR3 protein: CSARESQGPFF
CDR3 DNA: TGCAGTGCTAGAGAGAGCCAGGGGCCGTTCTTC

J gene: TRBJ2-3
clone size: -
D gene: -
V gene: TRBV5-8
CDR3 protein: CASSLGSARKTQYF
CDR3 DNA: TGTGCCAGCAGCTTGGGTTCGGCTAGGAAAACGCAGTATTTT

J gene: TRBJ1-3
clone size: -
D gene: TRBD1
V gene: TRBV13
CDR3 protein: CASSLGDRGSGNTIYF
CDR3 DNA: TGTGCCAGCAGCTTAGGAGACAGGGGCTCTGGAAACACCATATATTTT

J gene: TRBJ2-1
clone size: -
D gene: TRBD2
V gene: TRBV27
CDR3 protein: CASSFSAGDSYNEQFF
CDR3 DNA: TGTGCCAGCAGTTTTTCAGCGGGGGACTCCTACAATGAGCAGTTCTTC

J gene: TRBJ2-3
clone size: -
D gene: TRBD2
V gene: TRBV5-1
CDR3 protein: CASSLMRGGGVSVDTQYF
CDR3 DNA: TGCGCCAGCAGCTTGATGCGGGGGGGAGGAGTGTCGGTGGATACGCAGTATTTT

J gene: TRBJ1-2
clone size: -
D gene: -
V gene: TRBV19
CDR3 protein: CASSIGRVNYGYTF
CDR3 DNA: TGTGCCAGTAGTATAGGCAGGGTGAACTATGGCTACACCTTC